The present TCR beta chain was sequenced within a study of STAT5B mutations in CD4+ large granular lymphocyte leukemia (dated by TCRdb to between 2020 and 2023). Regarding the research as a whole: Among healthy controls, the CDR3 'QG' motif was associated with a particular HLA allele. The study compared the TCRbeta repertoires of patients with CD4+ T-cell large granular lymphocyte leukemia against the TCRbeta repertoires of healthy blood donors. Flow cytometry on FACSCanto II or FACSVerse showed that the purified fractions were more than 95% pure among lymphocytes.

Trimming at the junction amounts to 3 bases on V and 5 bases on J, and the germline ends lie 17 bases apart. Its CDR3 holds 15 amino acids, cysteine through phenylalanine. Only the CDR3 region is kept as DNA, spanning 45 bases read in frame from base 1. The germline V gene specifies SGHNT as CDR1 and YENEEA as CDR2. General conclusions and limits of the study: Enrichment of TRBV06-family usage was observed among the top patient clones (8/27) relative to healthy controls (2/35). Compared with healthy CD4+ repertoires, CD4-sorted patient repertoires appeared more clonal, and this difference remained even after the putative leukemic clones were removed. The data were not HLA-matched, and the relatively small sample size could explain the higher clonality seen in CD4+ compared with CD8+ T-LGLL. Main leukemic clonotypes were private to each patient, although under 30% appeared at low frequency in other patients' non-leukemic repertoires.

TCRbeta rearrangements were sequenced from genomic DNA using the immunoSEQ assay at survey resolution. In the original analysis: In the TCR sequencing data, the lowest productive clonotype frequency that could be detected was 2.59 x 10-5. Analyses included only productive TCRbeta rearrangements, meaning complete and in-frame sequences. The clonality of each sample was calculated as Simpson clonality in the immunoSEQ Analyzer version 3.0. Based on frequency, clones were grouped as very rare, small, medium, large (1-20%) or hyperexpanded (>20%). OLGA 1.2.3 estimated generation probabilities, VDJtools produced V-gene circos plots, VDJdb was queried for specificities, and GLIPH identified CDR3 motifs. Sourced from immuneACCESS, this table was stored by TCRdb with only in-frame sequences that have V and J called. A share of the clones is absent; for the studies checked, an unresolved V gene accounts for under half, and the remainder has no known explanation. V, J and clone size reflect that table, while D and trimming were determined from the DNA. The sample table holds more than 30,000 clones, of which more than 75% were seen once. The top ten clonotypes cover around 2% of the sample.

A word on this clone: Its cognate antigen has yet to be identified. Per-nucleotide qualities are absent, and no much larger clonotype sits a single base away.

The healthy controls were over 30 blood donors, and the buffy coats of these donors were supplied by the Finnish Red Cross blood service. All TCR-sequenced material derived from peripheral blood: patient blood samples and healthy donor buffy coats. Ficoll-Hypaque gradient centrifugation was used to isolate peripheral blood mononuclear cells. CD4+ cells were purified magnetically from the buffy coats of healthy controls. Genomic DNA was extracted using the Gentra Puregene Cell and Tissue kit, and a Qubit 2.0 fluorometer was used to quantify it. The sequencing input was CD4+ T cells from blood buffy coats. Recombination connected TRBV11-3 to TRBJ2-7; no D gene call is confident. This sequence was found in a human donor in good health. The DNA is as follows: TGTGCCAGCAGCTTTCTTCGGACCCTGTACCACGAGCAGTACTTC. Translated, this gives CASSFLRTLYHEQYF.